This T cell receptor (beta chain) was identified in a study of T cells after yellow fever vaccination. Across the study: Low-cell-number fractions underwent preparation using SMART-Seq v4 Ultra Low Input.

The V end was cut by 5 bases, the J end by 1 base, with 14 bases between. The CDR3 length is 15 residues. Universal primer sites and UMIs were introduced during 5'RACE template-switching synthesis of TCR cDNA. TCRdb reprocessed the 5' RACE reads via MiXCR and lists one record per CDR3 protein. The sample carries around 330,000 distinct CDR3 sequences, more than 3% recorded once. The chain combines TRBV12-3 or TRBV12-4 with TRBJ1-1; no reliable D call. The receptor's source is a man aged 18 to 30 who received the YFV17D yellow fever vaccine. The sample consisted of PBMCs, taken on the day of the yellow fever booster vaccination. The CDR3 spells CASSHPEMGNTEAFF. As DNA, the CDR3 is TGTGCCAGCAGTCATCCGGAGATGGGGAACACTGAAGCTTTCTTT.